Reported below is one T cell receptor beta chain. Antigen: not known. The time point denotes: blood from clinic visit 5 months post-surgery; TSC patient then seizure free. The sequenced cases were selected for having the highest brain T cell transcript signatures. At least one anti-epileptic drug was given before surgery. Germline CDR1 reads SGHAT; CDR2 reads FQNNGV. The germline V and J ends were trimmed by 2 bases and 3 bases, with 18 bases remaining between them. The length of the CDR3 is 17 residues. This entry is derived from a study of brain T cells in children with intractable seizures. Study-wide findings and caveats: HCMV serostatus was not known, and viral specificity came from CDR3 similarity only. Pre- and post-surgery blood differed in depth, so pre-surgery absences may be undersampling.

Profiling relied on immunoSEQ multiplex PCR, and the TCRdb table lists in-frame clones only, not all of them. Among approximately 330,000 clones listed, over 90% were seen once. The clonotype comes from a boy in the first two years of life with tuberous sclerosis and intractable seizures. The chain recombines TRBV11-2 with TRBJ2-3, with D tentatively TRBD1 or TRBD2 (5 bases each). The sample in question was peripheral blood, obtained 4 to 6 months after surgery. This CDR3 is CASSLRGRQGETDTQYF. As DNA, the CDR3 is TGTGCCAGCAGCTTAAGAGGCCGCCAGGGAGAGACAGATACGCAGTATTTT.